This T cell receptor beta chain was observed in a study of early T cells in non-severe SARS-CoV-2 infection. About the study: Sequencing input comprised bulk RNA from unsorted whole blood; chain pairing was not available. General study results and limits: Missing private and CD4 specificities, VDJdb matching favored anti-spike CD8 responses.

Germline V lookup: CDR1 SQVTM, CDR2 ANQGSEA. This CDR3 comprises 13 residues. V was shortened by 4 bases and J by 2 bases, with 9 bases between the two germline ends. The TCR library protocol attached unique molecular identifiers to the individual cDNA molecules. Each CDR3 protein is one row after TCRdb ran MiXCR on the 5' RACE reads. The table lists roughly 70,000 distinct CDR3 sequences, roughly an eighth of them singletons. In its sample, this clonotype was seen many times. The target antigen is unknown. The receptor's source is an adult who was a healthcare worker with PCR-confirmed SARS-CoV-2 infection or an uninfected control (not recorded which). J is TRBJ2-1 and V is TRBV29-1; D gene unclear. Sequenced: whole blood. Written as DNA, the CDR3 is TGCAGCGTTGCAGCGTTCACCTACAATGAGCAGTTCTTC. Translated: CSVAAFTYNEQFF.